This passage covers 3 T cell receptor beta chains from one sample sequenced in a study of beta chain features in type 1 diabetes. Expressed TCRB transcripts were sequenced because the entire RNA isolate underwent reverse transcription. Some clones are missing from TCRdb's copy, which holds only in-frame ones; the method was immunoSEQ multiplex PCR. Of about 900,000 clones detected, roughly 17% appear once; the ten largest clones hold 0.02% to 0.025%. Sequenced sample: naive CD4+ T cells from blood. These receptors were obtained from a woman aged 18-30 years in good health.

This clone was counted only a few times. This sequence joins TRBV29-1 and TRBJ1-4, with D hard to call. The CDR3 is made up of 11 amino acids. Trimming took off 0 bases at V and 4 bases at J, with 0 bases between the two ends. CDR1 and CDR2 (germline): SQVTM, ANQGSEA. The CDR3 region has the DNA TGCAGCGTTGAAGATAATGAAAAACTGTTTTTT. Translating gives CSVEDNEKLFF.

As DNA, the CDR3 is TGTGCCAGCAGCTTAGATTGGGGGATGGGCACAGATACGCAGTATTTT. This gives the protein CASSLDWGMGTDTQYF. This chain uses TRBV7-2 with TRBJ2-3, with D perhaps assigned TRBD1 or TRBD2 (5 bases each). The CDR3 sequence is 16 residues long. Germline CDR1 reads SGHTA; CDR2 reads FQGNSA. The germline V and J ends were trimmed by 1 base and 1 base, with 12 bases remaining between them.

This clone was counted between two and nine times. CDR3 DNA sequence: TGTGCCAGCAGCCCGGGACTAGCGGGAGTAGAGACCCAGTACTTC. This encodes CASSPGLAGVETQYF. The V call is TRBV5-5, the J call TRBJ2-5; TRBD2 aligns across 14 bases. Germline CDR1 and CDR2: SGHKS and YYEKEE (reference sequence). The CDR3 extends over 15 amino acids. V was pared by 4 bases and J by 4 bases, with 3 bases of the junction left unmatched.